These 13 T cell receptor beta chains came from one sample sequenced in a study of human T cells and chemical hapten exposure. TCRdb itself ran the RACE reads through MiXCR, one entry per CDR3 protein. Here the sample spans about 120,000 distinct CDR3 sequences, roughly 10% being singletons. Indicated time point: patch test 3, about 24 weeks after DPC sensitization. Treatment meaning: therapeutic diphenylcyclopropenone sensitization with weekly scalp DPC. The sample here was whole blood, taken in connection with sensitization to the hapten diphenylcyclopropenone (DPC). These receptors were collected from a woman between 45 and 60 years old with alopecia areata. Some clones in this sample may be carry-over from other donors' samples.

The rearrangement joins TRBV7-2 to TRBJ1-4, with a possible D match to TRBD1 (5 bases). Trimming pared 3 bases from V and 4 bases from J, leaving 18 bases between. The germline V gene encodes CDR1 SGHTA and CDR2 FQGNSA. The CDR3 contains 17 residues. This CDR3 reads CASSLNSIRGYNEKLFF. Here the CDR3 DNA reads TGTGCCAGCAGCTTGAACAGCATACGGGGCTATAATGAAAAACTGTTTTTT.

Many counts were recorded for this clonotype. The chain carries TRBV7-2 and TRBJ2-3, with unresolved D. The V and J ends lost 4 bases and 6 bases respectively, with 11 bases between them. The CDR3 is 13 residues long. Per germline, CDR1 SGHTA and CDR2 FQGNSA. The CDR3 nucleotides are TGTGCCAGCAGCTCGAGTGGCGACGATACGCAGTATTTT. Translated: CASSSSGDDTQYF.

This clonotype was seen repeatedly, ten times or more. The J gene is TRBJ2-3, the V gene TRBV20-1; 7 bases agree with TRBD1. V lost 2 bases and J lost 4; bases outside the gene matches: 15. The germline CDR1 and CDR2 sequences are DFQATT and SNEGSKA (reference sequence). This CDR3 has 17 residues. CDR3 region: CSARPEGASRDSDTQYF. The CDR3 DNA sequence: TGCAGTGCTAGACCCGAGGGGGCTTCTCGGGATTCAGATACGCAGTATTTT.

In this sample, this clonotype turned up many times. The chain has TRBV10-2 and TRBJ2-5, with D uncertain. Germline CDR1 WSHSY, CDR2 SAAADI. With 2 bases removed from V and 5 bases from J, the gap between germline ends came to 12 bases. The CDR3 runs to 14 residues. CDR3 sequence: CASSETRPGETQYF. DNA of the CDR3: TGCGCCAGCAGTGAGACCCGCCCGGGCGAGACCCAGTACTTC.

V gene TRBV7-2 combines with J gene TRBJ1-6; D remains unclear. Deletions cut 4 bases from V and 8 bases from J, with 9 bases between. This CDR3 is 13 amino acids long. Germline V lookup: CDR1 SGHTA, CDR2 FQGNSA. CDR3 in DNA: TGTGCCAGCAGCTCTATCACGGATTCACCCCTCCACTTT. Its translation: CASSSITDSPLHF.

This clonotype has just a few counts. The chain is built from TRBV24-1 and TRBJ2-2, with D unresolved. Trimming took 5 bases from V and 1 from J, leaving 7 bases between them. This CDR3 is 14 amino acids long. Germline CDR1 KGHDR, CDR2 SFDVKD. In DNA form, the CDR3 reads TGTGCCACCAGTGGGGAAGGGAACACCGGGGAGCTGTTTTTT. As protein: CATSGEGNTGELFF.

This clonotype was seen more than once but under ten times. V usage is TRBV14 and J usage is TRBJ2-4, with 7 nucleotides matching TRBD1. Germline trimming cut 3 bases from V and 0 bases from J; bases unmatched to any gene: 5. Germline assignment: CDR1 SGHDN and CDR2 FVKESK. CDR3 size: 16 residues. CDR3 region: CASSQTDRVAKNIQYF. Written as DNA, the CDR3 is TGTGCCAGCAGCCAGACAGACAGGGTAGCCAAAAACATTCAGTACTTC.

This clonotype has a count of ten or more. V and J are TRBV12-3 or TRBV12-4 and TRBJ2-3; the D call may be TRBD1 or TRBD2 (5 bases each). This CDR3 has 16 residues. Trimming removed 3 bases from V and 0 bases from J, with 13 bases in between. CDR3 DNA sequence: TGTGCCAGCAGTTTGGGGGTGACGCCTAGCACAGATACGCAGTATTTT. Translating it yields CASSLGVTPSTDTQYF.

The V call is TRBV10-3, the J call TRBJ1-5; tentatively, D is TRBD1 (5 bases). The germline gives CDR1 ENHRY, CDR2 SYGVKD. V dropped 0 bases and J dropped 4 bases, with 10 bases sitting between them. The CDR3 runs 15 residues. The CDR3 DNA sequence: TGTGCCATCAGTGAGTCGGGGGGGAAGAATCAGCCCCAGCATTTT. This encodes CAISESGGKNQPQHF.

This clonotype occurred many times. The chain employs TRBV6-1 and TRBJ2-7; no definite D call. The CDR3 spans 13 residues. The V end lost 0 bases, the J end lost 7 bases, and 10 bases lay between the germline ends. Germline V lookup: CDR1 MNHNS, CDR2 SASEGT. CDR3 residues: CASSEAEANEQYF. The CDR3 DNA sequence: TGTGCCAGCAGTGAAGCCGAAGCGAATGAGCAGTACTTC.

V is TRBV7-2 and J is TRBJ2-3; D is uncertain. The CDR3 has 14 residues. V was pared by 2 bases and J by 3 bases, with 9 bases between. Looked up from germline, CDR1 is SGHTA and CDR2 is FQGNSA. The CDR3 is CASSLPGWTDTQYF. The DNA for the CDR3 is TGTGCCAGCAGCTTACCGGGTTGGACAGATACGCAGTATTTT.

This clonotype was found a few times. Sequence at one end of the junction differs from germline and may be a read error. The genes are TRBV5-6 and TRBJ1-1; no reliable D call. There are 14 residues in the CDR3. In germline, CDR1 is SGHDT, CDR2 YYEEEE. Here the CDR3 reads CASSLVKANAEAFF. Written as DNA, the CDR3 is TGTGCCAGCAGCTTGGTGAAGGCGAACGCTGAAGCTTTCTTT.

A few counts support this clonotype. V gene TRBV7-9 combines with J gene TRBJ1-5; TRBD1 matches at 7 bases. Germline V gene sequence: CDR1 SEHNR, CDR2 FQNEAQ (reference sequence). This CDR3 contains 14 residues. With 1 base clipped from V and 6 bases from J, the junction kept 3 bases outside the gene matches. The CDR3 loop is CASSLEGASQPQHF. In nucleotides, the CDR3 is TGTGCCAGCAGCTTAGAGGGGGCTAGTCAGCCCCAGCATTTT.